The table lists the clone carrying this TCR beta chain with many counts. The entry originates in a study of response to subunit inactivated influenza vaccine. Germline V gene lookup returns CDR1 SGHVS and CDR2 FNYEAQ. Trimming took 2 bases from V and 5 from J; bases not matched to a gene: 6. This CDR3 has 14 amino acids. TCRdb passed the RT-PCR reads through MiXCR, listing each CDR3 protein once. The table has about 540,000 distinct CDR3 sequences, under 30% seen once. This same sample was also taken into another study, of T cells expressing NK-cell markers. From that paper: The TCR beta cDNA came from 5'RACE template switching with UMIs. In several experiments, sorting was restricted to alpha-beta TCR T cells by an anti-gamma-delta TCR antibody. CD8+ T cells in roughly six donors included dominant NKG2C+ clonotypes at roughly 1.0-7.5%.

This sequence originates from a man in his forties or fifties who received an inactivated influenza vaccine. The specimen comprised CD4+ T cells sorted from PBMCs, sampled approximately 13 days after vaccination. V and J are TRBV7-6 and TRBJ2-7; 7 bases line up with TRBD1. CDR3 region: CASSLSYRGHEQYF. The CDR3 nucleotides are TGTGCCAGCAGCTTATCGTACAGGGGCCACGAGCAGTACTTC.